These T cell receptor beta chains were read from a single sample in a study of T cells after yellow fever vaccination. TCRdb fed the 5' RACE reads into MiXCR, producing one record per CDR3 protein. The sample includes 510,000 or so distinct CDR3 sequences, roughly a fifth of them seen just once. The sequences come from PBMCs, collected 15 days after the yellow fever booster vaccination. The receptors originated from a man aged 30 to 39 who received the YFV17D yellow fever vaccine. CDR3s include the opening cysteine and the closing phenylalanine or tryptophan. Fields, in order: clone size, J gene, V gene, D gene, CDR3 protein, CDR3 DNA. D genes are given only for firm matches. Not all rows give a size; the values are once, few, many and, for expanded clones, a class.

clone size: few; J gene: TRBJ2-1; V gene: TRBV6-2/TRBV6-3; D gene: TRBD2; CDR3 protein: CASSSLGREGLFRNEQFF; CDR3 DNA: TGTGCCAGCAGTTCTCTGGGGCGGGAGGGCCTATTTCGGAATGAGCAGTTCTTC
clone size: .; J gene: TRBJ2-7; V gene: TRBV6-2/TRBV6-3; D gene: .; CDR3 protein: CASSHAEGEQYF; CDR3 DNA: TGTGCCAGCAGCCACGCGGAGGGCGAGCAGTACTTC
clone size: many; J gene: TRBJ2-1; V gene: TRBV6-1; D gene: TRBD2; CDR3 protein: CASSRTPTSGRSSYNEQFF; CDR3 DNA: TGTGCCAGCAGCCGCACCCCGACTAGCGGGAGAAGCTCCTACAATGAGCAGTTCTTC
clone size: many; J gene: TRBJ2-7; V gene: TRBV7-2; D gene: .; CDR3 protein: CASSLKGTNVEQYF; CDR3 DNA: TGTGCCAGCAGCCTAAAGGGGACGAATGTCGAGCAGTACTTC
clone size: .; J gene: TRBJ2-4; V gene: TRBV5-5; D gene: .; CDR3 protein: CASSTIQGTKNIQYF; CDR3 DNA: TGTGCCAGCAGCACCATTCAGGGGACCAAAAACATTCAGTACTTC
clone size: .; J gene: TRBJ2-3; V gene: TRBV4-3; D gene: .; CDR3 protein: CASSQDETALGTDTQYF; CDR3 DNA: TGCGCCAGCAGCCAAGACGAGACAGCCCTTGGGACAGATACGCAGTATTTT
clone size: many; J gene: TRBJ2-2; V gene: TRBV12-3/TRBV12-4; D gene: .; CDR3 protein: CASRGGTGELFF; CDR3 DNA: TGTGCCAGCAGAGGGGGTACCGGGGAGCTGTTTTTT
clone size: few; J gene: TRBJ2-1; V gene: TRBV10-3; D gene: TRBD2; CDR3 protein: CAIVAPSTSGKYEQFF; CDR3 DNA: TGTGCCATCGTTGCTCCCTCGACTAGCGGGAAGTATGAGCAGTTCTTC
clone size: few; J gene: TRBJ2-2; V gene: TRBV9; D gene: TRBD2; CDR3 protein: CASSVGRGSGGELFF; CDR3 DNA: TGTGCCAGCAGCGTAGGGCGCGGGAGTGGCGGGGAGCTGTTTTTT
clone size: few; J gene: TRBJ2-5; V gene: TRBV12-3/TRBV12-4; D gene: .; CDR3 protein: CASSFGQSQETQYF; CDR3 DNA: TGTGCCAGCAGTTTTGGCCAGTCACAAGAGACCCAGTACTTC
clone size: .; J gene: TRBJ2-3; V gene: TRBV29-1; D gene: .; CDR3 protein: CSVDFGDTQYF; CDR3 DNA: TGCAGCGTTGATTTTGGAGATACGCAGTATTTT
clone size: few; J gene: TRBJ2-1; V gene: TRBV9; D gene: .; CDR3 protein: CASSVDFSSITEQFF; CDR3 DNA: TGTGCCAGCAGCGTAGATTTTAGTAGTATCACTGAGCAGTTCTTC
clone size: few; J gene: TRBJ2-3; V gene: TRBV10-3; D gene: .; CDR3 protein: CAIRGGNGTDTQYF; CDR3 DNA: TGTGCCATCAGAGGTGGAAACGGCACAGATACGCAGTATTTT
clone size: few; J gene: TRBJ2-1; V gene: TRBV20-1; D gene: TRBD1; CDR3 protein: CSARSLDRGYNEQFF; CDR3 DNA: TGCAGTGCTAGGTCCCTGGACAGGGGCTACAATGAGCAGTTCTTC
clone size: few; J gene: TRBJ2-3; V gene: TRBV20-1; D gene: .; CDR3 protein: CSARGGGIPGRTDTQYF; CDR3 DNA: TGCAGTGCTAGAGGCGGCGGGATCCCCGGGCGCACAGATACGCAGTATTTT
clone size: .; J gene: TRBJ2-7; V gene: TRBV2; D gene: .; CDR3 protein: CASSDRRGTYEQYF; CDR3 DNA: TGTGCCAGCAGTGATAGGCGGGGAACCTACGAGCAGTACTTC
clone size: .; J gene: TRBJ2-7; V gene: TRBV20-1; D gene: TRBD2; CDR3 protein: CSARKLAGELYEQYF; CDR3 DNA: TGCAGTGCTAGGAAACTAGCGGGAGAACTCTACGAGCAGTACTTC
clone size: few; J gene: TRBJ2-7; V gene: TRBV6-5; D gene: TRBD1; CDR3 protein: CASSYDRTGGGRSYEQYF; CDR3 DNA: TGTGCCAGCAGTTACGATAGGACAGGGGGCGGACGGAGCTACGAGCAGTACTTC
clone size: few; J gene: TRBJ2-1; V gene: TRBV4-3; D gene: .; CDR3 protein: CASSQVAHNEQFF; CDR3 DNA: TGCGCCAGCAGCCAAGTAGCGCACAATGAGCAGTTCTTC
clone size: .; J gene: TRBJ2-5; V gene: TRBV3-1; D gene: .; CDR3 protein: CASSQGSATQYF; CDR3 DNA: TGTGCCAGCAGCCAGGGCTCCGCGACCCAGTACTTC
clone size: few; J gene: TRBJ2-7; V gene: TRBV18; D gene: TRBD1; CDR3 protein: CASSSAGQGGYEQYF; CDR3 DNA: TGTGCCAGCTCATCGGCGGGACAGGGTGGATACGAGCAGTACTTC
clone size: .; J gene: TRBJ2-3; V gene: TRBV9; D gene: TRBD2; CDR3 protein: CASSVEGGRGLAGGPDTQYF; CDR3 DNA: TGTGCCAGCAGCGTAGAGGGAGGCAGGGGACTAGCGGGAGGGCCAGATACGCAGTATTTT
clone size: .; J gene: TRBJ2-5; V gene: TRBV7-2; D gene: TRBD2; CDR3 protein: CASLPGGSPETQYF; CDR3 DNA: TGTGCCAGCCTCCCTGGCGGGAGTCCCGAGACCCAGTACTTC
clone size: .; J gene: TRBJ2-1; V gene: TRBV4-2; D gene: TRBD2; CDR3 protein: CASSQDSLAGGSYNEQFF; CDR3 DNA: TGTGCCAGCAGCCAAGATTCCCTAGCGGGAGGCTCCTACAATGAGCAGTTCTTC
clone size: .; J gene: TRBJ2-3; V gene: TRBV20-1; D gene: TRBD2; CDR3 protein: CSAAREEPDTQYF; CDR3 DNA: TGCAGTGCCGCCCGGGAGGAGCCAGATACGCAGTATTTT
clone size: few; J gene: TRBJ2-1; V gene: TRBV6-2/TRBV6-3; D gene: .; CDR3 protein: CASSYALLGLGARNEQFF; CDR3 DNA: TGTGCCAGCAGTTACGCTCTATTGGGCTTGGGGGCGAGGAATGAGCAGTTCTTC
clone size: few; J gene: TRBJ2-7; V gene: TRBV7-2; D gene: .; CDR3 protein: CASSLDGMEQYF; CDR3 DNA: TGTGCCAGCAGCTTGGACGGCATGGAGCAGTACTTC
clone size: few; J gene: TRBJ2-1; V gene: TRBV9; D gene: TRBD2; CDR3 protein: CASSLRTSGSIYEQFF; CDR3 DNA: TGTGCCAGCAGCCTTAGGACTAGCGGGAGTATTTATGAGCAGTTCTTC
clone size: .; J gene: TRBJ2-7; V gene: TRBV12-3/TRBV12-4; D gene: .; CDR3 protein: CASSWAGAHYEQYF; CDR3 DNA: TGTGCCAGCAGCTGGGCGGGGGCTCACTACGAGCAGTACTTC
clone size: .; J gene: TRBJ2-1; V gene: TRBV7-6; D gene: .; CDR3 protein: CASSLDWGPNNEQFF; CDR3 DNA: TGTGCCAGCAGCTTAGACTGGGGCCCTAACAATGAGCAGTTCTTC
clone size: .; J gene: TRBJ2-7; V gene: TRBV5-1; D gene: .; CDR3 protein: CASSPEGRASYEQYF; CDR3 DNA: TGCGCCAGCAGCCCGGAGGGACGGGCCTCCTACGAGCAGTACTTC
clone size: few; J gene: TRBJ2-3; V gene: TRBV5-1; D gene: TRBD2; CDR3 protein: CASSLEGSGSVEDTQYF; CDR3 DNA: TGCGCCAGCAGCTTGGAAGGTAGCGGGAGTGTCGAAGATACGCAGTATTTT
clone size: .; J gene: TRBJ2-4; V gene: TRBV20-1; D gene: TRBD1; CDR3 protein: CCAPDRGRIAKNIQYF; CDR3 DNA: TGCTGTGCACCAGACAGGGGGCGGATAGCCAAAAACATTCAGTACTTC
clone size: few; J gene: TRBJ1-1; V gene: TRBV27; D gene: .; CDR3 protein: CASSSRGSTEAFF; CDR3 DNA: TGTGCCAGCAGTTCCAGGGGTAGCACTGAAGCTTTCTTT
clone size: .; J gene: TRBJ2-2; V gene: TRBV9; D gene: .; CDR3 protein: CASSASGTTTGELFF; CDR3 DNA: TGTGCCAGCAGCGCCTCCGGGACAACCACCGGGGAGCTGTTTTTT
clone size: .; J gene: TRBJ2-7; V gene: TRBV20-1; D gene: TRBD2; CDR3 protein: CSARALAGLSYEQYF; CDR3 DNA: TGCAGTGCTAGAGCACTAGCGGGCCTCTCCTACGAGCAGTACTTC
clone size: once; J gene: TRBJ2-7; V gene: TRBV12-5; D gene: TRBD1; CDR3 protein: CASGLVNTGDAYEQYF; CDR3 DNA: TGTGCTAGTGGTTTGGTAAATACAGGGGATGCCTACGAGCAGTACTTC
clone size: .; J gene: TRBJ2-1; V gene: TRBV7-2; D gene: TRBD2; CDR3 protein: CASSRDYGEQFF; CDR3 DNA: TGTGCCAGCAGCCGGGACTATGGTGAGCAGTTCTTC
clone size: .; J gene: TRBJ2-5; V gene: TRBV20-1; D gene: TRBD2; CDR3 protein: CSARVPSGRDETQYF; CDR3 DNA: TGCAGTGCTAGAGTCCCTAGCGGGAGGGATGAGACCCAGTACTTC
clone size: .; J gene: TRBJ2-7; V gene: TRBV4-3; D gene: .; CDR3 protein: CASSQDLWVAYEQYF; CDR3 DNA: TGCGCCAGCAGCCAAGATCTCTGGGTAGCCTACGAGCAGTACTTC
clone size: many; J gene: TRBJ2-2; V gene: TRBV9; D gene: .; CDR3 protein: CASSGLAGELFF; CDR3 DNA: TGTGCCAGCAGCGGACTAGCCGGGGAGCTGTTTTTT
clone size: few; J gene: TRBJ2-7; V gene: TRBV20-1; D gene: .; CDR3 protein: CSAHGQNFMGYEQYF; CDR3 DNA: TGCAGTGCTCATGGACAGAACTTCATGGGCTACGAGCAGTACTTC
clone size: .; J gene: TRBJ2-7; V gene: TRBV7-2; D gene: .; CDR3 protein: CASSWIRTDYEQYF; CDR3 DNA: TGTGCCAGCAGCTGGATCCGGACAGACTACGAGCAGTACTTC
clone size: few; J gene: TRBJ1-4; V gene: TRBV7-9; D gene: .; CDR3 protein: CASSLVRRSGEKLFF; CDR3 DNA: TGTGCCAGCAGCCTCGTTCGGCGTTCGGGTGAAAAACTGTTTTTT
clone size: few; J gene: TRBJ1-1; V gene: TRBV18; D gene: .; CDR3 protein: CASSPSPRAEAFF; CDR3 DNA: TGTGCCAGCTCACCATCCCCCCGCGCTGAAGCTTTCTTT
clone size: .; J gene: TRBJ2-1; V gene: TRBV3-1; D gene: .; CDR3 protein: CASSYRHQPDGEQFF; CDR3 DNA: TGTGCCAGCAGCTACCGTCATCAACCGGACGGTGAGCAGTTCTTC
clone size: .; J gene: TRBJ2-1; V gene: TRBV3-1; D gene: TRBD2; CDR3 protein: CASSRRGSGNEQFF; CDR3 DNA: TGTGCCAGCAGCCGTCGCGGGAGCGGGAATGAGCAGTTCTTC
clone size: few; J gene: TRBJ2-7; V gene: TRBV15; D gene: TRBD2; CDR3 protein: CATSRVAAGGGYEQYF; CDR3 DNA: TGTGCCACCAGCAGAGTCGCAGCGGGAGGTGGCTACGAGCAGTACTTC
clone size: few; J gene: TRBJ2-1; V gene: TRBV7-6; D gene: TRBD2; CDR3 protein: CASSLGTSDILRQFF; CDR3 DNA: TGTGCCAGCAGCTTAGGGACTAGCGACATCCTTAGGCAGTTCTTC
clone size: .; J gene: TRBJ2-5; V gene: TRBV7-2; D gene: TRBD2; CDR3 protein: CASSSQLADGKTQYF; CDR3 DNA: TGTGCCAGCAGCTCTCAACTAGCGGATGGAAAGACCCAGTACTTC
clone size: few; J gene: TRBJ1-1; V gene: TRBV6-5; D gene: TRBD1; CDR3 protein: CASSHKRTGLNTEAFF; CDR3 DNA: TGTGCCAGCAGTCACAAACGGACAGGCTTGAACACTGAAGCTTTCTTT
clone size: few; J gene: TRBJ2-1; V gene: TRBV6-2/TRBV6-3; D gene: TRBD1; CDR3 protein: CASSRRGPHNEQFF; CDR3 DNA: TGTGCCAGCAGTCGCAGGGGGCCGCACAATGAGCAGTTCTTC
clone size: few; J gene: TRBJ2-2; V gene: TRBV13; D gene: .; CDR3 protein: CASSLDRPANTGELFF; CDR3 DNA: TGTGCCAGCAGCTTAGACAGGCCCGCGAACACCGGGGAGCTGTTTTTT